This T cell receptor (beta chain) was recovered during a study of blood T cell repertoires in COVID-19. Looking at the study overall: The United States, Italy and Spain provided the acute and convalescent COVID-19 samples. In each case, the material was cDNA or gDNA derived from T cells, B-cell-depleted T cells, or PBMCs.

Authors' methods: Reference gene primer amplification in the assay estimated nucleated cell counts. Here immunoSEQ multiplex PCR was the method, and the copy in TCRdb shows in-frame clones only, minus some. Clone size and the V and J calls come from that table; the DNA yielded D and trimming. The repertoire holds 50,000 or so clones, with around 84% as singletons. The trim removed 6 bases at V and 4 bases at J, leaving 16 bases unmatched. Germline V CDR1 and CDR2: LNHDA, SQIVND (reference sequence). The CDR3 consists of 18 residues. Sequenced: peripheral blood. The source of this sequence is a human donor in a cohort sampled during active COVID-19. This chain links TRBV19 with TRBJ2-5; 11 bases are a match to TRBD1. The CDR3 nucleotides are TGTGCCAGTAGCGTCCGTGGACAGGGGGCTTCCCACCCAGAGACCCAGTACTTC. Residues: CASSVRGQGASHPETQYF.